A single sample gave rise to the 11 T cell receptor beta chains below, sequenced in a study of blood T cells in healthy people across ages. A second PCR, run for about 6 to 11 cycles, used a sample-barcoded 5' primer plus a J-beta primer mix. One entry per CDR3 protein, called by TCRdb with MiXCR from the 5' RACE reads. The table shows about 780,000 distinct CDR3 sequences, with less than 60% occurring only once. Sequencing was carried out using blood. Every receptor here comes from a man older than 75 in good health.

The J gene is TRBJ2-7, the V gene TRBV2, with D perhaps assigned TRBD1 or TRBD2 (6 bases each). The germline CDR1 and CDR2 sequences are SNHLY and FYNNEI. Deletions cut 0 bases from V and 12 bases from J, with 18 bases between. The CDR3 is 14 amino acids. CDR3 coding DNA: TGTGCCAGCAGTGAAGCGCGTACTCCCGGGGGCTCGTACTTC. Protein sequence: CASSEARTPGGSYF.

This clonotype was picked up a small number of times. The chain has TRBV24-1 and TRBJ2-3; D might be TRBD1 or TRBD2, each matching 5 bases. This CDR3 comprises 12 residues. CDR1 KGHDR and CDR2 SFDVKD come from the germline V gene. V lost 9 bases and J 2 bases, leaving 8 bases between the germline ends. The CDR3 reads CATGTDTDTQYF. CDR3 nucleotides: TGTGCCACCGGGACGGACACAGATACGCAGTATTTT.

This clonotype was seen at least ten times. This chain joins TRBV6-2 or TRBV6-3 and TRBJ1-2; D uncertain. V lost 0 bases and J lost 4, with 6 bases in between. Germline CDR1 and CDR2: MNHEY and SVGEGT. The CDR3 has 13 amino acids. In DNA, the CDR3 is TGTGCCAGCAGTTACTCCAGGAGCTATGGCTACACCTTC. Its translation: CASSYSRSYGYTF.

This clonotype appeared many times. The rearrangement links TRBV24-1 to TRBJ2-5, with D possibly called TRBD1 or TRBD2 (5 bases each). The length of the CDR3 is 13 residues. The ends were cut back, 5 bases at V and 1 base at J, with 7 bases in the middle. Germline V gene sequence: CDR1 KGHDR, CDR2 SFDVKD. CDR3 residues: CATSVGTQETQYF. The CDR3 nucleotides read TGTGCCACCAGTGTAGGGACCCAAGAGACCCAGTACTTC.

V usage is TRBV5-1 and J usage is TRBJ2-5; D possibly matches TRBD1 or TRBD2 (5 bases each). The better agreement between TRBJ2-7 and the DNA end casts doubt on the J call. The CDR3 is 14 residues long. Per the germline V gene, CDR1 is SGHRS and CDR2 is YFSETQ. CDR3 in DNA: TGCGCCAGCAGCTTGAGTGGGGACCTCTACGAGCAGTACTTC. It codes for CASSLSGDLYEQYF.

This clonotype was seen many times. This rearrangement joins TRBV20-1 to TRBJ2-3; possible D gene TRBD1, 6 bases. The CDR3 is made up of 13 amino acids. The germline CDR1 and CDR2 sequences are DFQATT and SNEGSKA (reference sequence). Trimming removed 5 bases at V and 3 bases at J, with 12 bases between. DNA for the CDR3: TGCAGTGCTTCCGGGACAAATACAGATACGCAGTATTTT. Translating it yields CSASGTNTDTQYF.

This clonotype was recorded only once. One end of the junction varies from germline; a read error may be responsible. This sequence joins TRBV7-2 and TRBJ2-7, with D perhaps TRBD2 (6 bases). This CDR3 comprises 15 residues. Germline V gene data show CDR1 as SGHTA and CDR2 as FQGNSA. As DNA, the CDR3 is TGTGTCAGCAGCTTAGCGGCGGCAGGGCTCTACGAGCAGTACTTC. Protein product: CVSSLAAAGLYEQYF.

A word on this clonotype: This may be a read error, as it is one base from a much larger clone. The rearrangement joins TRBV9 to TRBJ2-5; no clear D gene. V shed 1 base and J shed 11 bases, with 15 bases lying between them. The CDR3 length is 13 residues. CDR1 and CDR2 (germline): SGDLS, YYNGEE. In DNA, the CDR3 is TGTGCCAGCAGCGTAATCACCAACAATGAGCAGTACTTC. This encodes CASSVITNNEQYF.

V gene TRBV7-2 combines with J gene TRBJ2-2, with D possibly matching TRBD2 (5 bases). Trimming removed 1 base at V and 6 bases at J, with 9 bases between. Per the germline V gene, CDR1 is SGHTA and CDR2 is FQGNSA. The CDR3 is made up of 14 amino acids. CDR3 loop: CASSLVLAAGELFF. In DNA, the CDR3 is TGTGCCAGCAGCTTAGTTCTAGCTGCCGGGGAGCTGTTTTTT.

The chain's CDR3 is CASKGVWTEAFF. The CDR3 nucleotides read TGTGCCAGTAAGGGGGTTTGGACTGAAGCTTTCTTT. The chain uses TRBV27 and TRBJ1-1, with D tentatively TRBD1 (6 bases). The CDR3 runs 12 residues. Germline V gene data show CDR1 as MNHEY and CDR2 as SMNVEV (reference sequence). The ends were cut back, 9 bases at V and 5 bases at J, with 13 bases in the middle.

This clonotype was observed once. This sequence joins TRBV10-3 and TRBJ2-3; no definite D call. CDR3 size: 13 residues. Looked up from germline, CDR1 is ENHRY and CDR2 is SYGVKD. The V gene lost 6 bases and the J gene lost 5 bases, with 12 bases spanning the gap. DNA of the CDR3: TGTGCCATCAGGGCTCTCCCGGGAGATACGCAGTATTTT. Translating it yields CAIRALPGDTQYF.